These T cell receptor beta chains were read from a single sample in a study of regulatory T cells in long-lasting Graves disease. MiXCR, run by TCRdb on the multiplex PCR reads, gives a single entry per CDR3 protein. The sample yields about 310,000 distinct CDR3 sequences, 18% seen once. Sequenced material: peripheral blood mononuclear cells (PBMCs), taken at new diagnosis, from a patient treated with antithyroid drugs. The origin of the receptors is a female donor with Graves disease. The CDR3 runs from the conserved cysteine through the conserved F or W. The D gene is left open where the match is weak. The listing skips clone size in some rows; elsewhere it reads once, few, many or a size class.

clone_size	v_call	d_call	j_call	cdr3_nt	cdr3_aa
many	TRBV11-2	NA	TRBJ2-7	TGTGCCAGCAGCTTAAGTCTGGAGCTGGGCGAGCAGTACTTC	CASSLSLELGEQYF
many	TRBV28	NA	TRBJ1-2	TGTGCCAGCAGCGAAGGGGCTAACTATGGCTACACCTTC	CASSEGANYGYTF
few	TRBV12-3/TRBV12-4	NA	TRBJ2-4	TGTGCCAGCAGGGGGGCGGGGAGCAAAAACATTCAGTACTTC	CASRGAGSKNIQYF
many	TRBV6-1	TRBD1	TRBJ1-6	TGTGCCAGCAGCACTACAGGGGATGACTCACCCCTCCACTTT	CASSTTGDDSPLHF
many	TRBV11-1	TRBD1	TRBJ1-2	TGTGCCAGCAGCCTTTCGGACAGGGGGCCAGGCTACACCTTC	CASSLSDRGPGYTF
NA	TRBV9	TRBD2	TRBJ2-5	TGTGCCAGCAGCGCCGGACTAGCTGGGATCGAAGAGACCCAGTACTTC	CASSAGLAGIEETQYF
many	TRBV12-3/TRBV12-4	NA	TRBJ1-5	TGTGCCAGCAGCCCCGTGGATAGCAATCAGCCCCAGCATTTT	CASSPVDSNQPQHF
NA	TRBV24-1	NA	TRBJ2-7	TGTGCCACCAGAGAAGGAGACAGCTACGAGCAGTACTTC	CATREGDSYEQYF
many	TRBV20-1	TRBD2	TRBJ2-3	TGCAGTGCTGTAGCGGGAGTTGGGGCAGATACGCAGTATTTT	CSAVAGVGADTQYF
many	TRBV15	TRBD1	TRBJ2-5	TGTGCCACCAGCAGGGGGGGGACAGGGATAAAGACCCAGTACTTC	CATSRGGTGIKTQYF
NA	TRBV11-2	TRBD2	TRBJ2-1	TGTGCCAGCAGCTTCCTCACTAGCGGCTACAATGAGCAGTTCTTC	CASSFLTSGYNEQFF
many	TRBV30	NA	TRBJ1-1	TGTGCCTGGAGTACCTGGGGGCAAGCGCGAATGAACACTGAAGCTTTCTTT	CAWSTWGQARMNTEAFF
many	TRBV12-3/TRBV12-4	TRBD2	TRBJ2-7	TGTGCCAGCAGTACGGGAACCCGGACTAGCGGGACATACGAGCAGTACTTC	CASSTGTRTSGTYEQYF
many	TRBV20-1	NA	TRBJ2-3	TGCAGTGCTAGAGATCAGGTCGGGGGCACAGATACGCAGTATTTT	CSARDQVGGTDTQYF
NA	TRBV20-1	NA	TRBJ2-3	TGCAGTGCTAGAGATCGGGACTTCACAGATACGCAGTATTTT	CSARDRDFTDTQYF
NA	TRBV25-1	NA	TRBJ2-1	TGTGCCAGCAGTGAATTGGCGGCTGAGCAGTTCTTC	CASSELAAEQFF
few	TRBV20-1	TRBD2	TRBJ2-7	TGCAGTGCTCAACTAGCGGGGCTTCACGAGCAGTACTTC	CSAQLAGLHEQYF
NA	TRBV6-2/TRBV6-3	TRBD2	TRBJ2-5	TGTGCCAGCAGAGACCTAGCGGGAGGGGAAGAGACCCAGTACTTC	CASRDLAGGEETQYF
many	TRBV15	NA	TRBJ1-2	TGTGCCACCAGCAGAGATTCCGGGGTTTTCTCTGGCTACACCTTC	CATSRDSGVFSGYTF
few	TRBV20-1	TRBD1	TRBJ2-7	TGCAGTGCTAGAGACCTGACAGGGGGGTCCTACGAGCAGTACTTC	CSARDLTGGSYEQYF
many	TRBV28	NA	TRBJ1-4	TGTGCCAGCACCGGGGGACACATTAATGAAAAACTGTTTTTT	CASTGGHINEKLFF
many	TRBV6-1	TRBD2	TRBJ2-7	TGTGCCAGCAGTCTGACTAGCGGGAGCACCTACGAGCAGTACTTC	CASSLTSGSTYEQYF
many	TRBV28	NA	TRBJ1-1	TGTGCCAGCAGTTTAGAGCTTAAGGGGGGGAGCAGGGGGAACACTGAAGCTTTCTTT	CASSLELKGGSRGNTEAFF
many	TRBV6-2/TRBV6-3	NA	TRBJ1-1	TGTGCCAGCAGTTACTCCGGAGAGAACACTGAAGCTTTCTTT	CASSYSGENTEAFF
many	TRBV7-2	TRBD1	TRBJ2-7	TGTGCCAGCAGCACCGAGGGGGCTTCCTACGAGCAGTACTTC	CASSTEGASYEQYF
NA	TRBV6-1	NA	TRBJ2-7	TGTGCCAGCGGGCTGGGGGGTGGGATCAACGAGCAGTACTTC	CASGLGGGINEQYF
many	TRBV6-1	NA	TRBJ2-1	TGTGCCAGCAACCCCCGGGACTCATTCGGACATGAGCAGTTCTTC	CASNPRDSFGHEQFF
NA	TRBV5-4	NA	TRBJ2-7	TGTGCCAGCAGCAAGGAGGGACTTCCCTACCACGAGCAGTACTTC	CASSKEGLPYHEQYF
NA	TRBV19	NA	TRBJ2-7	TGTGCCAGTAGTAAGGCCGGCTCCTACGAGCAGTACTTC	CASSKAGSYEQYF
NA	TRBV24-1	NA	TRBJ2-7	TGTGCCACCTCGGCGGGTTACGAGCAGTACTTC	CATSAGYEQYF
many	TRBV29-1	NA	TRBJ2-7	TGCAGCGTACGAGAAGGGGGTTACGAGCAGTACTTC	CSVREGGYEQYF
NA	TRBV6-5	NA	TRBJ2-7	TGTGCCAGCAGTTATCCGGGCTTCTACGAGCAGTACTTC	CASSYPGFYEQYF
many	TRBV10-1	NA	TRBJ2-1	TGCGCCAGCAGCCAAATAGCGGCAAGCTCCTACAATGAGCAGTTCTTC	CASSQIAASSYNEQFF
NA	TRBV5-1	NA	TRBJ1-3	TGCGCCAGCAGCTTGTCTGTAGGGCCTGGAAACACCATATATTTT	CASSLSVGPGNTIYF
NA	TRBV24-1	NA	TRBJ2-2	TGTGCCACCAGTGCGGCAGGTAACACCGGGGAGCTGTTTTTT	CATSAAGNTGELFF
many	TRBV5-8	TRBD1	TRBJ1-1	TGTGCCAGCAGCTTGTGGACAGGGTGGAACACTGAAGCTTTCTTT	CASSLWTGWNTEAFF